The 10 T cell receptor beta chains given below trace back to one sample, sequenced in a study of radiation and T cells in renal cell carcinoma. Some clones are missing from TCRdb's copy, which holds only in-frame ones; the method was immunoSEQ multiplex PCR. The sample includes about 47,000 clones, 75% to 90% of them seen just once. As for time point: blood 2 weeks post-SBRT. Stated treatment: 15 Gy SBRT to primary tumor, nephrectomy 4 weeks later. Source: blood, taken from a patient whose treatment included radiotherapy and nephrectomy. The receptors derive from a woman in her 70s with renal cell carcinoma.

This chain uses TRBV7-2 with TRBJ2-3, with 10 bases lining up with TRBD2. The CDR3 spans 14 residues. V was pared by 5 bases and J by 7 bases, with 6 bases of the junction left unmatched. CDR1 SGHTA and CDR2 FQGNSA come from the germline V gene. CDR3 loop: CASSLSSGGNTQYF. The CDR3, as DNA: TGTGCCAGCAGCCTATCTAGCGGGGGTAATACGCAGTATTTT.

This rearrangement joins TRBV27 to TRBJ1-1; possibly TRBD1 for D (6 bases). The germline V and J ends were trimmed by 4 bases and 9 bases, with 15 bases remaining between them. The CDR3 totals 13 residues. Germline values: CDR1 MNHEY, CDR2 SMNVEV (reference sequence). CDR3 bases: TGTGCCAGCAGTTCGACTTGGGGGGCAAAAGCTTTCTTT. It is translated as CASSSTWGAKAFF.

This clone has only a few counts. The chain is built from TRBV19 and TRBJ1-2; TRBD1 agrees at 10 bases. Trimming took 7 bases from V and 8 from J; bases not matched to a gene: 19. The CDR3 sequence is 17 residues long. The germline V gene has CDR1 LNHDA and CDR2 SQIVND (reference sequence). The chain's CDR3 is CASTHLNGQGDRWGYTF. In DNA, the CDR3 is TGTGCCAGTACCCACCTCAACGGACAGGGGGACCGCTGGGGCTACACCTTC.

Here the CDR3 DNA reads TGTGCCAGCAGCCTCAGGGGCGGGAGAGCCGGGGAGCTGTTTTTT. Protein product: CASSLRGGRAGELFF. J is TRBJ2-2 and V is TRBV13; a weak D match, TRBD2 (7 bases). V was pared by 5 bases and J by 6 bases, with 16 bases between. The CDR3 has 15 amino acids. The germline CDR1 and CDR2 sequences are PRHDT and FYEKMQ (reference sequence). Full variable domain (rest looked up from reference TRBV13 and TRBJ2-2): AAGVIQSPRHLIKEKRETATLKCYPIPRHDTVYWYQQGPGQDPQFLISFYEKMQSDKGSIPDRFSAQQFSDYHSELNMSSLELGDSALYFCASSLRGGRAGELFFGEGSRLTVL.

This clone has a single count. The rearrangement links TRBV7-9 to TRBJ2-7; D unresolved. The CDR3 is 12 residues long. V dropped 0 bases and J dropped 6 bases, with 6 bases sitting between them. Germline CDR1 SEHNR, CDR2 FQNEAQ (reference sequence). The CDR3 here is CASSLATAEQYF. CDR3 nucleotide sequence: TGTGCCAGCAGCTTAGCAACGGCCGAGCAGTACTTC.

This clone occurred once. The J gene is TRBJ1-2, the V gene TRBV7-9, with D maybe TRBD1 (6 bases). V was clipped by 3 bases and J by 3 bases, with 17 bases between them. From germline, CDR1 is SEHNR and CDR2 FQNEAQ (reference sequence). CDR3 length equals 16 residues. Written as DNA, the CDR3 is TGTGCCAGCAGCTTTACGCTACAGGGTGGGGACTATGGCTACACCTTC. Translation gives CASSFTLQGGDYGYTF.

CDR3 sequence: CASSGHPGTEAFF. CDR3 bases: TGTGCCAGCAGCGGCCACCCGGGAACTGAAGCTTTCTTT. The rearrangement links TRBV9 to TRBJ1-1; D unresolved. The CDR3 totals 13 residues. The V gene's germline CDR1 is SGDLS and CDR2 YYNGEE. The V end was cut by 3 bases, the J end by 5 bases, with 11 bases between.

As to this clone: Other DNA variants within this sample encode the same CDR3. The chain links TRBV9 to TRBJ2-1; tentatively, D is TRBD1 (6 bases). This CDR3 has 15 residues. Looked up from germline, CDR1 is SGDLS and CDR2 is YYNGEE. Trimming removed 0 bases from V and 0 bases from J, with 7 bases in between. CDR3 in DNA: TGTGCCAGCAGCGTAGGACAGGACTCCTACAATGAGCAGTTCTTC. It is translated as CASSVGQDSYNEQFF.

CDR3 bases: TGCGCCAGCAGCTTGGCCGACAGTTCCTACGAGCAGTACTTC. It encodes CASSLADSSYEQYF. The chain joins TRBV5-1 to TRBJ2-7, with D perhaps matching TRBD1 (5 bases). This CDR3 contains 14 residues. Germline CDR1 SGHRS, CDR2 YFSETQ. Between the trimmed V and J ends, which lost 0 bases and 1 base, there was a span of 8 bases.

The V and J genes are TRBV10-1 and TRBJ2-7; D may be TRBD1 (5 bases). Germline assignment: CDR1 WNHNN and CDR2 SYGVQD (reference sequence). The CDR3 length is 13 residues. The V end lost 0 bases, the J end lost 5 bases, and 8 bases lay between the germline ends. The CDR3 nucleotides read TGCGCCAGCAGTGAGTCTTCACAGGACGAGCAGTACTTC. Encoded protein: CASSESSQDEQYF.